The TCR beta chain described here comes from a study of T cell responses to AZD1222 COVID-19 vaccine (dated by TCRdb to the early 2020s). Broadly, across the study: TCR sequencing covered fewer than 250 trial participants: 207 given two doses of AZD1222 and around 25 given two doses of MenACWY control vaccine. Enrollment into the trials was organized by age into subgroups of 18-55, 56-69 and 70-plus years, and those subgroups contained roughly 150, 30 and 60 TCR-sequenced participants, respectively.

V and J lose 1 base and 4 bases, and a span of 2 bases separates them. CDR1 and CDR2, per the germline V gene (reference sequence), are DFQATT and SNEGSKA. The CDR3 sequence holds 11 residues, the cysteine and phenylalanine included. Just the 33-base CDR3 DNA is kept, in frame starting at base 1. Here is what the overall study found, with its caveats: Only five to seven AZD1222 recipients were SARS-CoV-2 seropositive at baseline, limiting conclusions about previously exposed vaccinees. The 56-69-year group was small, and its depth increase did not reach significance, likely because of low power. Vaccine-associated CD4 TCRs spanned the whole spike protein, with dominant responses in regions 160-218 and 743-854. After two AZD1222 doses, both the breadth and the depth of spike-specific TCRs were significantly higher than at day 0 and than in MenACWY recipients. Participants were mostly white British and included more females than males, and it was suggested by the authors that clonal diversity may have been underestimated. No day 14 peak-response samples were available, so repertoires were characterized only after the peak T cell response. Nearly half of unique spike-specific TCRs reportedly recognized epitopes outside regions mutated in the B.1.351 and B.1.1.7 variants.

Taken with the paper, the label for time point translates to: about 28 days (+/-7) after the second vaccine dose. Per the publication, the treatment or condition label means: meningococcal conjugate vaccine given as trial control. Vaccinee samples were obtained from the UK trials COV001 and COV002, which included a single-blind randomized controlled phase 2/3 trial of AZD1222 (ChAdOx1 nCoV-19) in healthy adults. For TCRbeta chain sequencing, PBMC samples were collected from trial participants at day 0 and at day 28 after the second dose. Note on this clone: No cognate antigen has been identified for it. Per-base qualities were not stored, and no clone one base away is much larger.

The CDR3 regions of human TCRbeta chains were analyzed by immunosequencing. The original pipeline was this. TCRs in the repertoires were compared against a reference library of SARS-CoV-2-specific TCRs that had been generated with the MIRA antigen-specificity platform. Breadth was defined as the fraction of unique TCRs that were SARS-CoV-2-associated. Depth was defined as the fraction of total T cells that were SARS-CoV-2-associated. Using the MIRA data, each spike-specific TCR was assigned both to the spike region to which the TCR was reactive and to a CD4 or CD8 class. Log10-transformed breadth and depth values were compared by one-way ANOVA with Sidak's multiple comparisons tests. Here the immuneACCESS table is served through TCRdb, limited to in-frame sequences with V and J called. Missing clones are a known gap in these copies; in checked studies unresolved V genes cover under half, and the rest lacks a known reason. Clone size and the V and J calls come from that table; the DNA yielded D and trimming. This sample lists about 200,000 clones; more than 80% were detected once. The ten largest clones take up less than 4% of the sample.

This sequence originates from an adult who received the MenACWY meningococcal vaccine as a control. This material consisted of peripheral blood, taken 28 days after the second dose of the MenACWY control vaccine. Recombination joined TRBV20-1 with TRBJ2-1, with no reliable assignment of the D segment. The CDR3 corresponds to CSARGYNEQFF. In nucleotides, the sequence is TGCAGTGCTAGAGGGTACAATGAGCAGTTCTTC.